The 28 T cell receptor beta chains below were found in one sample sequenced in a study of PD-1 blockade in mismatch repair-deficient tumors (dated by TCRdb to 2015 to 2018). The protocol used for the library was the immunoSEQ multiplex PCR assay. TCRdb obtained this table from immuneACCESS and retained in-frame rearrangements with V and J assigned. These tables miss some clones; where compared with another copy, unresolved V genes account for less than half of the shortfall, and the remainder is unexplained. The sample includes 35,000 to 45,000 clones, with approximately 85% observed a single time. Roughly 3.5% of the sample comes from the top ten. The starting material was peripheral blood, obtained approximately 80 weeks after starting pembrolizumab. These receptor sequences come from an adult with mismatch repair-deficient cancer.

This rearrangement joins TRBV4-3 to TRBJ1-2, with a weak D call TRBD1 (5 bases). This CDR3 has 14 amino acids. CDR1 is LGHNA and CDR2 is YSLEER in the germline V gene. The V end was cut by 1 base, the J end by 3 bases, with 9 bases between. Here the CDR3 DNA reads TGCGCCAGCAGCCAAGGGTGGGGGGACTATGGCTACACCTTC. It translates to CASSQGWGDYGYTF.

This chain links TRBV25-1 with TRBJ2-5; 16 positions match TRBD2. From germline, CDR1 is MGHDK and CDR2 SYGVNS. Unmatched junction bases numbered 9, after V lost 4 bases and J lost 4 bases. The length of the CDR3 is 18 residues. Here the CDR3 reads CASSVGLAGGGWPETQYF. The DNA of the CDR3 is TGTGCCAGCAGTGTGGGACTAGCGGGAGGGGGGTGGCCAGAGACCCAGTACTTC.

This clone was detected only once. V usage is TRBV18 and J usage is TRBJ2-2; no definite D call. CDR1 KGHSH and CDR2 LQKENI come from the germline V gene. V was shortened by 6 bases and J by 0 bases, with 14 bases between the two germline ends. The CDR3 has 16 amino acids. CDR3 region: CASSVNSFTNTGELFF. The CDR3 DNA reads TGTGCCAGCTCCGTAAACAGCTTTACGAACACCGGGGAGCTGTTTTTT.

The CDR3 sequence: CSVEESYEQYF. The CDR3 bases are TGCAGCGTTGAAGAATCCTACGAGCAGTACTTC. The chain joins TRBV29-1 to TRBJ2-7; D is ambiguous. This CDR3 spans 11 amino acids. CDR1 SQVTM and CDR2 ANQGSEA come from the germline V gene. Deletions cut 0 bases from V and 1 base from J, with 1 base between.

This clone was seen a single time. This sequence joins TRBV11-3 and TRBJ1-1; the D is unclear. The CDR3 totals 14 residues. Germline V gene lookup returns CDR1 SGHNT and CDR2 YENEEA. Trimming took off 6 bases at V and 0 bases at J, with 11 bases between the two ends. The CDR3 DNA reads as TGTGCCAGCAGGGAAAGAGAACTGAACACTGAAGCTTTCTTT. This codes for CASRERELNTEAFF.

This clone was recorded only once. This rearrangement joins TRBV18 to TRBJ2-3; the match to TRBD2 covers 7 bases. Germline trimming cut 6 bases from V and 1 base from J; bases unmatched to any gene: 4. Germline CDR1 is KGHSH and CDR2 is LQKENI. The CDR3 loop spans 14 amino acids. CDR3 amino acids: CASSPGLGTDTQYF. CDR3 in DNA: TGTGCCAGCTCCCCCGGACTAGGCACAGATACGCAGTATTTT.

The gene calls are TRBV7-9 and TRBJ2-5; D is perhaps TRBD2 (6 bases). V gave up 11 bases and J gave up 3 bases, with 7 bases separating them. The CDR3 has 10 residues. Germline CDR1 reads SEHNR; CDR2 reads FQNEAQ (reference sequence). The CDR3 is CAGGEETQYF. In nucleotides, the CDR3 is TGTGCCGGCGGGGAAGAGACCCAGTACTTC.

The chain links TRBV4-1 to TRBJ2-7; possible D gene TRBD2, 7 bases. Germline values: CDR1 MGHRA, CDR2 YSYEKL. This CDR3 comprises 14 residues. Trimming stripped 3 bases from V and 6 bases from J, with 15 bases between. The DNA for the CDR3 is TGCGCCAGCAGCCAGGGGACGGGGGGCCTCGAGCAGTACTTC. As protein: CASSQGTGGLEQYF.

For this clone: One junction end does not reproduce the germline sequence, and a read error may be involved. V gene TRBV5-8 combines with J gene TRBJ1-2; D is unclear. CDR1 is SGHTS and CDR2 is YDEGEE in the germline V gene. CDR3 length equals 14 residues. CDR3 nucleotides: TGTGCCAGAAGCTTGAAGGGAACTAACTATGGCTACACCTTC. It translates to CARSLKGTNYGYTF.

This rearrangement joins TRBV19 to TRBJ2-3; TRBD1 might be the D (8 bases). Trimming left V 4 bases short and J 3 bases short, with 17 bases between. The length of the CDR3 is 16 residues. The germline V gene has CDR1 LNHDA and CDR2 SQIVND (reference sequence). The CDR3 sequence is CASSTGNRGGTDTQYF. The DNA of the CDR3 is TGTGCCAGTAGTACGGGCAACAGGGGGGGAACAGATACGCAGTATTTT.

The J gene is TRBJ2-6, the V gene TRBV27, with D possibly TRBD1 on 6 matching bases. Germline loops: CDR1 MNHEY, CDR2 SMNVEV (reference sequence). This CDR3 is built from 16 residues. V shed 6 bases and J shed 2 bases, with 14 bases lying between them. CDR3 nucleotide sequence: TGTGCCAGCAGCCCGCGATGGGGGCCTGGGGCCAACGTCCTGACTTTC. This encodes CASSPRWGPGANVLTF.

The V gene is TRBV9, the J gene TRBJ1-3; 7 bases match TRBD1. CDR1 is SGDLS and CDR2 is YYNGEE in the germline V gene. This CDR3 region has 15 residues. Trimming removed 3 bases from V and 0 bases from J; junction bases left unmatched: 3. The CDR3, as DNA: TGTGCCAGCAGCGCCTGGGACAGCTCTGGAAACACCATATATTTT. The encoded protein is CASSAWDSSGNTIYF.

In DNA, the CDR3 is TGCGCCAGCACTGTAAGAGCGGGAGGGCAGGATGAGCAGTTCTTC. Its translation: CASTVRAGGQDEQFF. V is TRBV4-3 and J is TRBJ2-1, with 10 positions matching TRBD2. V shed 7 bases and J 8 bases; nucleotides not matched to a gene: 11. The CDR3 has 15 amino acids. Germline-derived CDR1 and CDR2 are LGHNA and YSLEER.

The chain uses TRBV6-1 and TRBJ2-1, with 9 positions matching TRBD1. CDR1 and CDR2 from the germline V gene are MNHNS and SASEGT. V shed 5 bases, J shed 16 bases, and the junction held 9 bases outside the gene matches. The CDR3 loop spans 12 amino acids. CDR3 DNA sequence: TGTGCCAGCAGTCTGGGGGGACAGGGCCGATTCTTC. Translated, it gives CASSLGGQGRFF.

This rearrangement joins TRBV5-4 to TRBJ1-2, with TRBD1 identical over 7 bases. CDR3 length: 15 residues. From germline, CDR1 is SGHNT and CDR2 YYREEE (reference sequence). V shed 3 bases, J shed 8 bases, and the junction held 13 bases outside the gene matches. The CDR3, as DNA: TGTGCCAGCAGCTCGCCGACAGGGTTTGCGGAGGGCTACACCTTC. It encodes CASSSPTGFAEGYTF.

This chain links TRBV6-5 with TRBJ2-5; tentatively, D is TRBD1 (5 bases). The J call may be mistaken, given a closer DNA end match to TRBJ2-7. The length of the CDR3 is 12 residues. Germline CDR1 and CDR2: MNHEY and SVGAGI. The CDR3 sequence is CASGRESYEQYF. The CDR3 DNA follows: TGTGCCTCCGGCAGGGAATCCTACGAGCAGTACTTC.

The V call is TRBV19, the J call TRBJ1-5; a weak D match, TRBD1 (5 bases). Deletions cut 7 bases from V and 1 base from J, with 8 bases between. Per the germline V gene, CDR1 is LNHDA and CDR2 is SQIVND (reference sequence). There are 13 residues in the CDR3. CDR3 DNA sequence: TGTGCCAGTAACAGGAGAAGCAATCAGCCCCAGCATTTT. As protein: CASNRRSNQPQHF. Drawing the rest from reference TRBV19 and TRBJ1-5, the complete variable domain is DGGITQSPKYLFRKEGQNVTLSCEQNLNHDAMYWYRQDPGQGLRLIYYSQIVNDFQKGDIAEGYSVSREKKESFPLTVTSAQKNPTAFYLCASNRRSNQPQHFGDGTRLSIL.

The chain has TRBV6-5 and TRBJ2-7; D is unresolved. Per germline, CDR1 MNHEY and CDR2 SVGAGI. The CDR3 runs 15 residues. The germline V and J ends were trimmed by 7 bases and 0 bases, with 16 bases remaining between them. The CDR3 loop is CASTNPPRGSYEQYF. The CDR3 DNA reads as TGTGCCAGCACAAACCCCCCCCGAGGCTCCTACGAGCAGTACTTC.

This chain links TRBV10-3 with TRBJ2-1; TRBD2 matches 14 bases. The CDR3 has 16 amino acids. The trim removed 5 bases at V and 4 bases at J, leaving 4 bases unmatched. Per the germline V gene, CDR1 is ENHRY and CDR2 is SYGVKD. CDR3 nucleotide sequence: TGTGCCATCAGTCCGACTAGCGGGAGGGGATACAATGAGCAGTTCTTC. It yields the protein CAISPTSGRGYNEQFF.

This chain links TRBV7-3 with TRBJ2-3; tentatively, D is TRBD1 (6 bases). Trimming removed 1 base at V and 0 bases at J, with 14 bases between. The CDR3 runs 17 residues. Germline CDR1 and CDR2: SGHTA and FQGTGA. The CDR3 spells CASSLRSTGLSTDTQYF. CDR3 coding DNA: TGTGCCAGCAGCTTAAGGTCGACAGGATTAAGCACAGATACGCAGTATTTT.

The chain employs TRBV15 and TRBJ1-4; perhaps TRBD1 as D (5 bases). V was trimmed by 0 bases and J by 7 bases, leaving 18 bases between them. The CDR3 spans 17 residues. Germline V gives CDR1 LNHNV, CDR2 YYDKDF (reference sequence). The CDR3 nucleotides are TGTGCCACCAGCAGAGATCGTGGTAGTGGGCAGGGTGAAAAACTGTTTTTT. Translating it yields CATSRDRGSGQGEKLFF.

The rearrangement joins TRBV19 to TRBJ2-1; 8 nucleotides agree with TRBD2. V shed 6 bases, J shed 0 bases, and the junction held 7 bases outside the gene matches. There are 16 residues in the CDR3. CDR1 and CDR2 from the germline V gene are LNHDA and SQIVND (reference sequence). CDR3 region: CASSLLAVSSYNEQFF. As DNA, the CDR3 is TGTGCCAGTAGCCTACTAGCGGTAAGCTCCTACAATGAGCAGTTCTTC.

The chain combines TRBV28 with TRBJ2-7, with TRBD2 identical over 8 bases. Trimming at V came to 3 bases and at J to 3 bases, leaving 4 bases not matched to a gene. This CDR3 has 14 amino acids. Looked up from germline, CDR1 is MDHEN and CDR2 is SYDVKM. This chain's CDR3 is CASSLLAGGYEQYF. DNA of the CDR3: TGTGCCAGCAGTTTGCTAGCGGGCGGCTACGAGCAGTACTTC. Together with reference TRBV28 and TRBJ2-7, the CDR3 gives the full variable domain: DVKVTQSSRYLVKRTGEKVFLECVQDMDHENMFWYRQDPGLGLRLIYFSYDVKMKEKGDIPEGYSVSREKKERFSLILESASTNQTSMYLCASSLLAGGYEQYFGPGTRLTVT.

The V and J genes are TRBV5-6 and TRBJ2-7, with D possibly called TRBD1 or TRBD2 (5 bases each). V lost 3 bases and J lost 1, with 8 bases in between. Per germline, CDR1 SGHDT and CDR2 YYEEEE. CDR3 size: 13 residues. The CDR3: CASSSGASYEQYF. Written as DNA, the CDR3 is TGTGCCAGCAGCTCCGGGGCATCCTACGAGCAGTACTTC.

This CDR3 reads CASRRDRVWPDTQYF. The DNA for the CDR3 is TGTGCCAGCAGGCGAGACAGGGTTTGGCCAGATACGCAGTATTTT. This chain connects TRBV6-5 to TRBJ2-3; 7 bases fit TRBD1. This CDR3 is 15 amino acids long. CDR1 MNHEY and CDR2 SVGAGI come from the germline V gene. Trimming at V came to 6 bases and at J to 4 bases, leaving 10 bases not matched to a gene.

V gene TRBV18 combines with J gene TRBJ1-2, with a possible D match to TRBD1 (5 bases). Germline CDR1 KGHSH, CDR2 LQKENI. The CDR3 consists of 14 residues. Trimming removed 5 bases at V and 4 bases at J, with 14 bases between. The CDR3 coding sequence is TGTGCCAGCTCAGGAGGACAACGAACCTATGGCTACACCTTC. Translating gives CASSGGQRTYGYTF.

The rearrangement uses TRBV5-1 and TRBJ2-3, with 10 bases lining up with TRBD2. The germline CDR1 and CDR2 sequences are SGHRS and YFSETQ. Trimming took 7 bases from V and 10 from J; bases not matched to a gene: 12. The CDR3 consists of 14 residues. The CDR3 here is CASGEREGPSAQYF. CDR3 in DNA: TGCGCCAGCGGCGAGCGGGAGGGCCCTTCCGCGCAGTATTTT.

The genes are TRBV19 and TRBJ2-2; a possible D gene is TRBD2 (6 bases). Trimming pared 3 bases from V and 7 bases from J, leaving 15 bases between. Germline CDR1 LNHDA, CDR2 SQIVND (reference sequence). CDR3 length: 15 residues. CDR3 sequence reads: CASSIAGRWHGELFF. The CDR3 DNA reads TGTGCCAGTAGTATTGCGGGGAGATGGCACGGGGAGCTGTTTTTT.